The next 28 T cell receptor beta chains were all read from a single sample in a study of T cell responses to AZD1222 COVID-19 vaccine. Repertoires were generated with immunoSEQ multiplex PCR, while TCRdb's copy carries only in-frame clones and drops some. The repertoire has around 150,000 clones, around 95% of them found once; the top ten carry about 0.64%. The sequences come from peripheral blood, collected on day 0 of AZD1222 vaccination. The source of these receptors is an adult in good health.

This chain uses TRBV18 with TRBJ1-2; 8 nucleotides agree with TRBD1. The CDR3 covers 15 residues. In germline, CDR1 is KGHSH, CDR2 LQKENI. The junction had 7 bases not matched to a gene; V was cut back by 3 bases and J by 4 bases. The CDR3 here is CASSPTGGESYGYTF. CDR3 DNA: TGTGCCAGCTCACCTACAGGGGGAGAATCCTATGGCTACACCTTC.

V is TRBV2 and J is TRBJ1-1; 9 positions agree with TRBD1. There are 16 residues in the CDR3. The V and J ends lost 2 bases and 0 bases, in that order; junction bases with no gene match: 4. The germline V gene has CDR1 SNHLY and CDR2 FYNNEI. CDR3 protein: CASSEPRTGVNTEAFF. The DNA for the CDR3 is TGTGCCAGCAGTGAACCACGGACAGGGGTGAACACTGAAGCTTTCTTT.

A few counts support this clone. The CDR3 spells CASSTEYSPLHF. The CDR3 DNA reads TGTGCCAGCAGCACTGAGTATTCACCCCTCCACTTT. V usage is TRBV2 and J usage is TRBJ1-6; D is undetermined. Germline V gene sequence: CDR1 SNHLY, CDR2 FYNNEI. The CDR3 has 12 residues. The V and J ends lost 6 bases and 8 bases respectively, with 8 bases between them.

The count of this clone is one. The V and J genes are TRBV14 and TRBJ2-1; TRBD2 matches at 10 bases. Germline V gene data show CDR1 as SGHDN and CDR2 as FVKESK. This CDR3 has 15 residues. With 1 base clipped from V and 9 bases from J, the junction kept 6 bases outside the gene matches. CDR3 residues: CASSQGTSGAGEQFF. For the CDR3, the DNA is TGTGCCAGCAGCCAAGGTACTAGCGGGGCGGGTGAGCAGTTCTTC.

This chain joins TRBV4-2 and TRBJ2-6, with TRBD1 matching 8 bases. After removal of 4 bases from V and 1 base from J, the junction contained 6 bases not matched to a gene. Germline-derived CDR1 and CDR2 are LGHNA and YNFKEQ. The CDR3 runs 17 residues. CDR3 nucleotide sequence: TGTGCCAGCAGCCGGCAGGGGGCGGTTTCTGGGGCCAACGTCCTGACTTTC. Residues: CASSRQGAVSGANVLTF.

CDR3 loop: CASSQEGSGRLAKNIQYF. In DNA, the CDR3 is TGCGCCAGCAGCCAAGAGGGTAGCGGGCGTCTAGCCAAAAACATTCAGTACTTC. V gene TRBV4-1 combines with J gene TRBJ2-4, with 7 bases that match TRBD2. This CDR3 region has 18 residues. The J segment lost 0 bases and the V segment lost 0 bases, leaving 8 bases of the junction unmatched. From germline, CDR1 is MGHRA and CDR2 YSYEKL.

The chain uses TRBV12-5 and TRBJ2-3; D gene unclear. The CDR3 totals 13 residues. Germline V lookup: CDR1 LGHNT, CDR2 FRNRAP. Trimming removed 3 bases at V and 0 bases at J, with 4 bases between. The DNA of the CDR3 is TGTGCTAGTGGTTTCGCGAGCACAGATACGCAGTATTTT. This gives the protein CASGFASTDTQYF.

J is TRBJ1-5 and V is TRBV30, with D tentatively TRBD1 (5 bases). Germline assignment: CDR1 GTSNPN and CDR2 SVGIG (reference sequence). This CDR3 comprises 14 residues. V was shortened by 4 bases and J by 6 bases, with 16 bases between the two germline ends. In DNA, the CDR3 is TGTGCCTGGAACCTGCAAGGGGTAGGTCAGCCCCAGCATTTT. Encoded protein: CAWNLQGVGQPQHF.

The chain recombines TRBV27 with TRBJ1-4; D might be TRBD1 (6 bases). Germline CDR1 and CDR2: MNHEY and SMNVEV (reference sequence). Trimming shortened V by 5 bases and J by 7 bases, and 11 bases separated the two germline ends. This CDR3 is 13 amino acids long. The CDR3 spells CASSPRQVEKLFF. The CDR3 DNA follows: TGTGCCAGCAGTCCGAGACAGGTTGAAAAACTGTTTTTT.

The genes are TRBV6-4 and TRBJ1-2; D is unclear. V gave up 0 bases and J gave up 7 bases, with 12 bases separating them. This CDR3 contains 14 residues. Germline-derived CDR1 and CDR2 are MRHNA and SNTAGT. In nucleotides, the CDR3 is TGTGCCAGCAGTGACTCCGGGGAGTCCGCTGGCTACACCTTC. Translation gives CASSDSGESAGYTF.

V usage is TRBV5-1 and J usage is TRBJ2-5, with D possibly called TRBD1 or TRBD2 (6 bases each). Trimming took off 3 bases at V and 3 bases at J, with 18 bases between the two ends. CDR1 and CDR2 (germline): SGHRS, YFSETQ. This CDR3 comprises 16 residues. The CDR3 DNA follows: TGCGCCAGCAGCTCCAGGGGTCACGGGAGTGAAGAGACCCAGTACTTC. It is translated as CASSSRGHGSEETQYF.

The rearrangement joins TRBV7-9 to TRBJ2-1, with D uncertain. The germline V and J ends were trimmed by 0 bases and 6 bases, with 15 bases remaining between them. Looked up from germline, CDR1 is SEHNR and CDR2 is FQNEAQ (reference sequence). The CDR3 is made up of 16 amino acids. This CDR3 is CASSLARPSSPNEQFF. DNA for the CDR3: TGTGCCAGCAGCTTAGCCCGGCCCAGCTCTCCCAATGAGCAGTTCTTC.

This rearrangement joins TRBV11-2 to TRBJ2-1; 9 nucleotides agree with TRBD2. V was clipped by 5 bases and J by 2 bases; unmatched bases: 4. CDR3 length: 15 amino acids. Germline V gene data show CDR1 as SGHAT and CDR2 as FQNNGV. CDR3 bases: TGTGCCAGCAGCCTCGGACTAGCGCCCTACAATGAGCAGTTCTTC. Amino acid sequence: CASSLGLAPYNEQFF. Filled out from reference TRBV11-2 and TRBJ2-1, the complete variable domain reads EAGVAQSPRYKIIEKRQSVAFWCNPISGHATLYWYQQILGQGPKLLIQFQNNGVVDDSQLPKDRFSAERLKGVDSTLKIQPAKLEDSAVYLCASSLGLAPYNEQFFGPGTRLTVL.

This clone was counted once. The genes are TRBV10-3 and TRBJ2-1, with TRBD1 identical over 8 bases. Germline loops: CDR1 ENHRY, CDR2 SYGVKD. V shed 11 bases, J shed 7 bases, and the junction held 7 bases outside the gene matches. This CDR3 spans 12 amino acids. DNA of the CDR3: TGTGCCGCCAGGGGGCTCGAAAATGAGCAGTTCTTC. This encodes CAARGLENEQFF.

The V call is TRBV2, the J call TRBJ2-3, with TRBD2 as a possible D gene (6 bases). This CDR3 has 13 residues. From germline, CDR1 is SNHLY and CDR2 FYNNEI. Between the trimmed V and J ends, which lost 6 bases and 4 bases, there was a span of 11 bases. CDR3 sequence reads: CASRRLVPDTQYF. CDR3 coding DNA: TGTGCCAGCAGGAGACTAGTCCCAGATACGCAGTATTTT.

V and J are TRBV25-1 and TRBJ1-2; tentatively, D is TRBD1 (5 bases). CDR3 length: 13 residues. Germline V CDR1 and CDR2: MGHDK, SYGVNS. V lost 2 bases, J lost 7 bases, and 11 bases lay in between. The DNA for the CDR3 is TGTGCCAGCAGTGAAGCGGGGACGCGTGGCTACACCTTC. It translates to CASSEAGTRGYTF.

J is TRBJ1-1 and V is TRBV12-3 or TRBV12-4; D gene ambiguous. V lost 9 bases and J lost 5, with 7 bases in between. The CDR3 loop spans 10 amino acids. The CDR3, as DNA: TGTGCCAGTATGGAGACTGAAGCTTTCTTT. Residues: CASMETEAFF.

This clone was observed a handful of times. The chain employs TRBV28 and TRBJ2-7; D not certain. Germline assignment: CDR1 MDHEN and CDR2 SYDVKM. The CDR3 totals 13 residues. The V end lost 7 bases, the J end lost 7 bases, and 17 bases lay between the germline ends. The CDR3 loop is CASTPVGPNEQYF. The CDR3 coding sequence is TGTGCCAGCACCCCAGTAGGCCCTAATGAGCAGTACTTC. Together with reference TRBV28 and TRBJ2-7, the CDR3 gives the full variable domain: DVKVTQSSRYLVKRTGEKVFLECVQDMDHENMFWYRQDPGLGLRLIYFSYDVKMKEKGDIPEGYSVSREKKERFSLILESASTNQTSMYLCASTPVGPNEQYFGPGTRLTVT.

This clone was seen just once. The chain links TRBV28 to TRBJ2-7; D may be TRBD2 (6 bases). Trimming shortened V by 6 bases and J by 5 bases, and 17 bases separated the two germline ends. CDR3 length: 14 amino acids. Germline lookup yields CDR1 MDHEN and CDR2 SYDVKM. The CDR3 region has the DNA TGTGCCAGCAGCCCAGCGGGCAGGGCCAACGAGCAGTACTTC. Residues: CASSPAGRANEQYF.

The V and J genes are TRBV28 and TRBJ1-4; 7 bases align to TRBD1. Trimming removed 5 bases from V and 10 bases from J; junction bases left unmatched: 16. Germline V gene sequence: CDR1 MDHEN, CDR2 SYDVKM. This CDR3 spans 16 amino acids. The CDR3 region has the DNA TGTGCCAGCAGTACCAGGGGGGGTTTGGAAATGAGAAAACTGTTTTTT. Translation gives CASSTRGGLEMRKLFF.

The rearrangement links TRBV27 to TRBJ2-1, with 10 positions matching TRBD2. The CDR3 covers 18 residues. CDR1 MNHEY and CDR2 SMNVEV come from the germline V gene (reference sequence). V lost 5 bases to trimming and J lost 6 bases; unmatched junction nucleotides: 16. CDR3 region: CASSGRLAGGFKGNEQFF. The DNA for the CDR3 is TGTGCCAGCAGTGGACGGTTAGCGGGGGGTTTTAAGGGCAATGAGCAGTTCTTC.

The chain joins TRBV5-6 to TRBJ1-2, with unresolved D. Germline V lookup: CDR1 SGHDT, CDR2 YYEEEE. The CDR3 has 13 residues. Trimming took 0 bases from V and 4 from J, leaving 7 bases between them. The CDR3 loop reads CASSLDGPYGYTF. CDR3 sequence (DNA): TGTGCCAGCAGCTTGGACGGACCCTATGGCTACACCTTC.

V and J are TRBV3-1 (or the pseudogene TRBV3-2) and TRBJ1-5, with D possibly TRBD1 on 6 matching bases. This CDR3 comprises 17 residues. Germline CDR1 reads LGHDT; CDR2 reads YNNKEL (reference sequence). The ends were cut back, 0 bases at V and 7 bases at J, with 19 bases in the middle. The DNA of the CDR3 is TGTGCCAGCAGCCAAGAGGGGACTTCCGGGGGCGGACAGCCCCAGCATTTT. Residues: CASSQEGTSGGGQPQHF.

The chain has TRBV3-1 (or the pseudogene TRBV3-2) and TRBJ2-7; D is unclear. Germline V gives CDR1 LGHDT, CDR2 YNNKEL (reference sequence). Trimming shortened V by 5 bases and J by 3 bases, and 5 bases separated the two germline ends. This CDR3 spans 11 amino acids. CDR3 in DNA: TGTGCCAGCAGCTCCCGCTACGAGCAGTACTTC. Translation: CASSSRYEQYF.

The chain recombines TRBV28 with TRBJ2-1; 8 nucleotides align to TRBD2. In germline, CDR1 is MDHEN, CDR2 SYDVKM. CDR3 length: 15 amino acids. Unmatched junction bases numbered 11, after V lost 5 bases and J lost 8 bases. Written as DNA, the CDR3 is TGTGCCAGCAGTGGGGGAGCGGGAGTGATCGATGAGCAGTTCTTC. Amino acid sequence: CASSGGAGVIDEQFF.

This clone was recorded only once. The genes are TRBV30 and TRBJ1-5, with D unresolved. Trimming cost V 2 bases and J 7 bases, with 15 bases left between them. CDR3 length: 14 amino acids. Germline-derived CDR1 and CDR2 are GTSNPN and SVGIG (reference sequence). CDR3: CAWSKIGELQPQHF. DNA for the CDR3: TGTGCCTGGAGTAAGATCGGGGAGTTACAGCCCCAGCATTTT.

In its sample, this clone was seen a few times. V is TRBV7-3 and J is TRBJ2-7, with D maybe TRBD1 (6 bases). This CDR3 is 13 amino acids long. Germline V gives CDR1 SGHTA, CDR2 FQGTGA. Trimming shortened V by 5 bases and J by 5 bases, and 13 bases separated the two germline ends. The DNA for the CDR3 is TGTGCCAGCAGCCCACAGGGTTTGGACGAGCAGTACTTC. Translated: CASSPQGLDEQYF.

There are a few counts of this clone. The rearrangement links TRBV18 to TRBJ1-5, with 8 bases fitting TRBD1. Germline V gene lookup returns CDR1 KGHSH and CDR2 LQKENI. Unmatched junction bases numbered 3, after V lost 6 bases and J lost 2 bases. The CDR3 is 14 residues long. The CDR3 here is CASSLQGGNQPQHF. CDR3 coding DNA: TGTGCCAGCTCTCTACAGGGGGGCAATCAGCCCCAGCATTTT.